The clone carrying this T cell receptor beta chain came up a few times. Amplification of TCR beta CDR3 regions was performed using RNA transcripts as template. During a first-round RT-PCR of the TCR CDR3, the HTBI primer set was used. TCRdb processed the multiplex PCR reads anew with MiXCR; each CDR3 protein has one entry. The sample records hundreds of thousands of distinct CDR3 sequences, about 20% being singletons. The V gene lost 6 bases and the J gene lost 4 bases, with 15 bases spanning the gap. This CDR3 region has 15 residues. Looked up from germline, CDR1 is SEHNR and CDR2 is FQNEAQ (reference sequence). This record comes from a study of T cells in Graves' hyperthyroidism and ophthalmopathy. Ophthalmopathy patients showed a Clinical Activity Score of at least 3, NOSPECS grade of at least 4 and duration under 3 months.

The TCR comes from a woman aged 70-85 years with Graves' ophthalmopathy. V is TRBV7-9 and J is TRBJ2-2, with TRBD2 as a possible D gene (6 bases). Sequenced sample: blood. The CDR3 bases are TGTGCCAGCAGAGCCGGGACTTTTGTCACCGGGGAGCTGTTTTTT. This codes for CASRAGTFVTGELFF.